This T cell receptor (beta chain) was retrieved from a study of blood T cell repertoires in COVID-19. The CDR3 is 15 residues long. The germline V gene has CDR1 LNHNV and CDR2 YYDKDF (reference sequence). The V end was cut by 0 bases, the J end by 6 bases, with 14 bases between. Clones were sequenced by immunoSEQ multiplex PCR, and TCRdb holds only the in-frame ones, with some missing. The sample shows a few hundred thousand clones, roughly 85% of them seen only once. This sequence was found in a woman aged 70-85 years with COVID-19, enrolled during active disease. The chain uses TRBV15 and TRBJ1-2, with D possibly TRBD1 on 6 matching bases. The sequenced sample consisted of peripheral blood. DNA of the CDR3: TGTGCCACCAGCAGAGACCCTCCGCGGGGGCATGGCTACACCTTC. It translates to CATSRDPPRGHGYTF.